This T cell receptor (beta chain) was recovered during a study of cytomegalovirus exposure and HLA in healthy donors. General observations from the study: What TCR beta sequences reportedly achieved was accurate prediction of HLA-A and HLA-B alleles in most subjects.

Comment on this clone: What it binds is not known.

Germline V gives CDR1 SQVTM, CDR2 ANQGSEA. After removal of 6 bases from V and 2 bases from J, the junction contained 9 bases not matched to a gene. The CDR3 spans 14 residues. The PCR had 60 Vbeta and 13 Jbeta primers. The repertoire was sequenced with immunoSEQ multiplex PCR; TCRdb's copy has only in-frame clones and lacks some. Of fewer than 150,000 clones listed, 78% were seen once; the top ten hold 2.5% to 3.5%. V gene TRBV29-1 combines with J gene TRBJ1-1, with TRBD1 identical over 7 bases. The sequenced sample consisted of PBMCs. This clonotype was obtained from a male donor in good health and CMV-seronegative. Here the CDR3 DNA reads TGCAGCGTCCCGGGAAAAGGGGGCAACACTGAAGCTTTCTTT. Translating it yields CSVPGKGGNTEAFF.